What follows is one T cell receptor (beta chain) and its context. The clone's antigen remains unknown. Base qualities are not recorded, but no much larger clone differs from it by a single base. TCR CDR3 regions were amplified from genomic DNA by multiplex PCR using the deep immunoSEQ assay. For each cell subset, the extracted genomic DNA was distributed evenly across all wells of several immunoSEQ 96-well plates, and each plate served as one replicate. For sorted subsets, 200 to 250 ng of genomic DNA, equivalent to 25,000 to 35,000 T cell genomes, went into each replicate PCR. Purified libraries were measured with a Qubit 3.0 fluorometer, size-checked on a Bioanalyzer 2100, and measured again with the KAPA Library Quantification kit. Every immunoSEQ 96-well plate was sequenced on a separate single-read 150-cycle Illumina NextSeq 550 flow cell. From the authors' description of their analysis: The immunoSEQ output contained only junctional sequences without quality scores, so filtering could not match that applied to full-length reads. Sequences were annotated with PyIR, a Python wrapper for IgBLAST v1.9, and V/J genes and CDR3 were assigned using IMGT germline references. Reads were filtered out if the reads had weak V/J assignments (E-value above 1e-6), no CDR3, stop codons, out-of-frame junctions, or ambiguous translated residues. V3J clonotypes were defined by identical inferred V gene, J gene, and CDR3 amino acid sequence. To compute the percentage overlap between repertoires, the number of shared unique clonotypes was divided by the size of the smaller repertoire. RTK rarefaction, the Chao1 estimator, and Recon v2.1 estimates of unobserved clonotypes were used to assess repertoire richness. Generation probabilities for all TCRbeta clonotypes obtained by the gDNA method from a few donors were computed using OLGA. TCRdb carries this immuneACCESS record with in-frame sequences only. Its versions omit some clonotypes, under half of them owing to an unresolved V gene in the studies checked, with the rest unexplained. V and J calls and clone size come straight from that table; D and trimming were deduced from the DNA. The sample table records 2 million to 2.5 million clones; approximately 90% of these occur just once. Of the sample, approximately 0.4% falls within the top ten clones.

The CDR3 holds 13 amino acids from the cysteine to the phenylalanine. The retained sequence is limited to the CDR3, 39 bases, with the frame set at the first base. V and J lose 6 bases and 7 bases, and a span of 15 bases separates them. The germline V gene supplies CDR1 KGHSH and CDR2 LQKENI. This sample was taken from a study of shared clonotypes between healthy human individuals (dated by TCRdb to the early 2020s). For the wider study: Three men and two women, aged 18 to 49 years, made up the cohort. For each donor, three plates each were used for CD4 naive and CD4 memory, two plates were used for CD8 naive, and one plate was used for CD8 memory. Libraries were prepared and TCR repertoires were sequenced by different laboratories using diverse techniques, in order to increase sequencing depth and limit assay-specific biases. To estimate repertoire size and how much clonotypes are shared between individuals, the study performed deep sequencing of blood TCR repertoires from a few healthy adults. Per donor, leukapheresis produced somewhere between about 0.9 and 9 billion PBMCs. General conclusions and limits of the study: Naive subsets generally had larger estimated clonotype richness than memory subsets. Higher generation probabilities were observed for clonotypes shared by all four sorted-subset donors than for non-shared clonotypes. Incomplete sequencing was indicated by rarefaction of sorted-subset datasets, despite the large sequencing depth. Pairwise subsampling led to the expectation that sequencing depth would affect the degree of clonotype sharing among donors. Sampling was limited to blood, and TCR repertoires in tissue likely differ from TCR repertoires in blood. When a few donors were compared, the shared fraction of clonotypes was about 5% for naive CD4, around 3.6% for naive CD8, 2% to 2.5% for memory CD4, and 0.35% to 0.5% for memory CD8. The genetic and exposure-history diversity represented was limited by the small number of donors.

Donors were healthy HIV-negative adults with no recently reported acute infections or vaccinations. Only Caucasian adults living in Nashville, Tennessee, USA were represented among the donors. CD4+ T cells were enriched by magnetic negative selection, after which naive cells were positively selected on CD45RA and the negative fraction was taken as the memory subset. Blood was collected by leukapheresis, and PBMCs were isolated by Ficoll-Histopaque density gradient centrifugation and then cryopreserved in liquid nitrogen vapor phase. Analytical flow cytometry was used to check the purity and quantity of every magnetically sorted T cell population. From each sorted fraction, genomic DNA was isolated and quantified by UV absorbance on a Nanodrop 2000c.

The chain couples TRBV18 to TRBJ1-1, and possibly TRBD1, on 5 matching bases. Sequenced: naive CD4+ T cells from PBMCs. Interpreted using the paper, the cell subset or site label stands for: CD45RA+ positively selected. The TCR originated in a man between 18 and 35 years old in good health. Some clones in this sample may be carry-over from other donors' samples. For the CDR3, the sequence is CASSRNRGDEAFF. The nucleotide sequence reads as follows: TGTGCCAGCTCCCGGAATCGGGGCGATGAAGCTTTCTTT.